This TCR beta chain was observed in a study of beta chain features in type 1 diabetes. Study results and limitations: TCRB CDR3s were moderately but significantly shorter in Type 1 diabetes patients in all four CD4+ subsets. In comparison with healthy donors, patients had naive, central memory and Treg TCRB repertoires that appeared more similar. VDJ junctions in type 1 diabetes patients carried more deletions and fewer insertions.

Sorted populations all had greater than 95% purity. As every portion of the isolated RNA was reverse transcribed, the sequencing read expressed TCRB transcripts. Repertoires were generated with immunoSEQ multiplex PCR, while TCRdb's copy carries only in-frame clones and drops some. The data hold around 430,000 clones, with about 30% observed a single time. This CDR3 has 11 residues. The V end was cut by 7 bases, the J end by 4 bases, with 8 bases between. Germline V lookup: CDR1 SNHLY, CDR2 FYNNEI. This clone was observed a few times. The antigen remains undetermined. The sample comprised naive CD4+ T cells from blood. This sequence joins TRBV2 and TRBJ2-7; D possibly corresponds to TRBD1 (6 bases). The TCR was taken from a young man in good health. CDR3 sequence: CASTGDYEQYF. The DNA of the CDR3 is TGTGCCAGCACAGGGGATTACGAGCAGTACTTC.